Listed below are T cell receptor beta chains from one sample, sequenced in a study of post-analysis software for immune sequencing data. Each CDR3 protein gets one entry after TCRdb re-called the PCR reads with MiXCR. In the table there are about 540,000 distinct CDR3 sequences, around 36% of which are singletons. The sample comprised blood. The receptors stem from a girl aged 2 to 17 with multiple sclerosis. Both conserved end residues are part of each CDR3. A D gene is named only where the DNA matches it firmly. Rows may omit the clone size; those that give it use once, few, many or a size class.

CASSPMAEKLFF	TGTGCCAGCAGCCCAATGGCGGAAAAACTGTTTTTT	TRBV7-2	TRBJ1-4	12	.	.
CASSCPMGTVLNTEAFF	TGTGCCAGCAGCTGCCCCATGGGGACAGTTTTGAACACTGAAGCTTTCTTT	TRBV21-1	TRBJ1-1	17	.	.
CASSLDRLSTDTQYF	TGTGCCAGCAGCTTGGACAGGTTAAGCACAGATACGCAGTATTTT	TRBV7-2	TRBJ2-3	15	.	TRBD1
CASSRGLAGGITDTQYF	TGTGCCAGCAGCCGGGGACTAGCGGGGGGGATCACAGATACGCAGTATTTT	TRBV3-1	TRBJ2-3	17	.	TRBD2
CASSDSQFEPQHF	TGTGCCAGCAGCGACAGCCAGTTTGAGCCCCAGCATTTT	TRBV2	TRBJ1-5	13	.	.
CASSPRGDPSPLHF	TGTGCCAGCAGCCCCCGGGGAGACCCTTCACCCCTCCACTTT	TRBV9	TRBJ1-6	14	.	.
CASSVTSGASQETQYF	TGTGCCAGCAGCGTAACTAGCGGGGCTTCACAAGAGACCCAGTACTTC	TRBV6-1	TRBJ2-5	16	.	TRBD2
CASSSADGQGAQETQYF	TGTGCCAGCAGCTCCGCCGACGGACAGGGGGCACAAGAGACCCAGTACTTC	TRBV28	TRBJ2-5	17	many	TRBD1
CASRTAGGLGETQYF	TGTGCCAGCAGGACTGCCGGGGGGCTAGGAGAGACCCAGTACTTC	TRBV6-2/TRBV6-3	TRBJ2-5	15	.	.
CASSSGGGVYNEQFF	TGCGCCAGCAGCTCGGGGGGCGGGGTGTACAATGAGCAGTTCTTC	TRBV5-1	TRBJ2-1	15	.	.
CASSQRTSFTDTQYF	TGTGCCAGCAGCCAGCGGACTAGCTTCACAGATACGCAGTATTTT	TRBV3-1	TRBJ2-3	15	.	TRBD2
CSVEYGPGRSYEQYF	TGCAGCGTTGAATACGGCCCAGGGCGTTCCTACGAGCAGTACTTC	TRBV29-1	TRBJ2-7	15	.	.
CASSQVGRREIADTQYF	TGCGCCAGCAGCCAAGTTGGACGGCGGGAGATCGCAGATACGCAGTATTTT	TRBV4-1	TRBJ2-3	17	few	TRBD2
CASSVGLSTEAFF	TGTGCCAGCAGCGTGGGGTTGAGCACTGAAGCTTTCTTT	TRBV9	TRBJ1-1	13	few	.
CASSLTAGRYGYTF	TGTGCCAGCAGCTTGACGGCAGGTCGCTATGGCTACACCTTC	TRBV5-5	TRBJ1-2	14	.	.
CASSLLPRGTSTDTQYF	TGTGCCAGCAGCTTACTCCCCAGGGGGACTAGCACAGATACGCAGTATTTT	TRBV7-3	TRBJ2-3	17	.	.
CAISTGGSTDTQYF	TGTGCCATCAGCACAGGGGGCAGCACAGATACGCAGTATTTT	TRBV10-3	TRBJ2-3	14	once	TRBD1
CASSYSGRVTGGDTF	TGTGCCAGCAGTTACTCGGGCAGGGTAACGGGTGGCGACACCTTC	TRBV6-6	TRBJ1-2	15	.	.
CASSPMGGPGSYNEQFF	TGTGCCAGCAGCCCAATGGGGGGGCCGGGATCCTACAATGAGCAGTTCTTC	TRBV12-3/TRBV12-4	TRBJ2-1	17	few	.
CASSGLGTDTQYF	TGCGCCAGCAGCGGACTAGGCACAGATACGCAGTATTTT	TRBV5-1	TRBJ2-3	13	few	TRBD2
CAIRMGTVGGYTF	TGTGCCATCAGAATGGGGACAGTAGGTGGCTACACCTTC	TRBV10-3	TRBJ1-2	13	few	TRBD1
CASSPIDGTEAFF	TGTGCCAGCTCACCGATAGACGGCACTGAAGCTTTCTTT	TRBV18	TRBJ1-1	13	.	.
CASSGQGIGHSNQPQHF	TGTGCCAGCAGTGGACAGGGAATTGGGCATAGCAATCAGCCCCAGCATTTT	TRBV12-3/TRBV12-4	TRBJ1-5	17	few	TRBD1
CASSLARPRRSSSTDTQYF	TGTGCCAGCAGCCTGGCAAGACCTCGACGATCGTCTAGCACAGATACGCAGTATTTT	TRBV12-3/TRBV12-4	TRBJ2-3	19	few	.
CASSVGTSHGYTF	TGTGCCAGCAGCGTAGGGACAAGCCATGGCTACACCTTC	TRBV9	TRBJ1-2	13	.	.
CAGSGRDRGRPPLGYEKLFF	TGCGCCGGCAGCGGTCGGGACAGGGGACGGCCTCCGTTAGGATATGAAAAACTGTTTTTT	TRBV5-1	TRBJ1-4	20	.	TRBD1
CASSGNSGANVLTF	TGCGCCAGCAGTGGTAACTCTGGGGCCAACGTCCTGACTTTC	TRBV5-1	TRBJ2-6	14	.	.
CASSFVRDTEAFF	TGTGCCAGCAGTTTCGTCAGGGACACTGAAGCTTTCTTT	TRBV12-3/TRBV12-4	TRBJ1-1	13	once	.
CSARKQGTPPHF	TGCAGTGCTAGGAAACAGGGGACACCCCCCCACTTT	TRBV20-1	TRBJ1-6	12	once	TRBD1
CLTDKRGSYTEAFF	TGCCTGACCGACAAAAGGGGATCGTACACTGAAGCTTTCTTT	TRBV12-3/TRBV12-4	TRBJ1-1	14	few	.
CASSREGRSQPQHF	TGTGCCAGCAGTCGGGAAGGGCGAAGTCAGCCCCAGCATTTT	TRBV5-6	TRBJ1-5	14	.	.
CASSFFGGGTDTQYF	TGCGCCAGCAGCTTCTTCGGGGGAGGCACAGATACGCAGTATTTT	TRBV5-1	TRBJ2-3	15	few	.
CASSERVRSTDTQYF	TGTGCCAGCAGTGAGAGGGTGCGGAGCACAGATACGCAGTATTTT	TRBV25-1	TRBJ2-3	15	.	.
CAIREQGEGPYGYTF	TGTGCCATCAGAGAGCAGGGAGAGGGGCCCTATGGCTACACCTTC	TRBV10-3	TRBJ1-2	15	few	.
CASSEGNTEAFF	TGCGCCAGCAGCGAGGGAAACACTGAAGCTTTCTTT	TRBV4-1	TRBJ1-1	12	.	.
CSARAGVSEQFF	TGCAGTGCTCGTGCGGGGGTTAGTGAGCAGTTCTTC	TRBV20-1	TRBJ2-1	12	.	TRBD2
CASSQEGGNYGYTF	TGTGCCAGCAGCCAAGAAGGGGGCAACTATGGCTACACCTTC	TRBV4-2	TRBJ1-2	14	.	TRBD1
CSANLDTETQYF	TGCAGTGCTAACTTAGATACAGAGACCCAGTACTTC	TRBV20-1	TRBJ2-5	12	.	.
CSARYGANVLTF	TGCAGTGCTAGATATGGGGCCAACGTCCTGACTTTC	TRBV20-1	TRBJ2-6	12	few	.
CASSFGQGDSPLHF	TGTGCCAGCAGCTTCGGGCAGGGAGATTCACCCCTCCACTTT	TRBV7-9	TRBJ1-6	14	.	.
CASRRSRNQPQHF	TGTGCCAGCAGACGGAGCCGCAATCAGCCCCAGCATTTT	TRBV12-3/TRBV12-4	TRBJ1-5	13	.	.
CASSEARTTGGQYF	TGTGCCAGCAGTGAAGCGCGGACCACGGGAGGGCAGTACTTC	TRBV6-1	TRBJ2-7	14	.	TRBD2
CASSELRAGNTEAFF	TGTGCCAGCAGTGAATTGAGGGCAGGGAACACTGAAGCTTTCTTT	TRBV6-1	TRBJ1-1	15	.	.
CASSFRTGMGNTEAFF	TGCGCCAGCAGCTTTCGAACAGGGATGGGGAACACTGAAGCTTTCTTT	TRBV5-1	TRBJ1-1	16	.	.
CASSEPNVDEQFF	TGTGCCAGCAGTGAGCCGAACGTGGATGAGCAGTTCTTC	TRBV7-3	TRBJ2-1	13	.	.
CASRKPDSNSEQYF	TGCGCCAGCAGAAAACCGGACAGCAATAGCGAGCAGTACTTC	TRBV5-1	TRBJ2-7	14	many	.
CASSPGLAGGLAKNIQYF	TGCGCCAGCAGCCCCGGACTAGCGGGGGGCCTAGCCAAAAACATTCAGTACTTC	TRBV4-1	TRBJ2-4	18	few	TRBD2
CSMSVERTLSYEQYF	TGCAGTATGAGCGTCGAGCGTACTTTATCCTACGAGCAGTACTTC	TRBV20-1	TRBJ2-7	15	few	.
CASSSGTESTDTQYF	TGTGCCAGCAGCTCCGGGACAGAGAGCACAGATACGCAGTATTTT	TRBV7-9	TRBJ2-3	15	.	TRBD1
CASSPRAPGSQETQYF	TGTGCCAGCAGCCCACGGGCCCCGGGATCTCAAGAGACCCAGTACTTC	TRBV7-9	TRBJ2-5	16	few	.
CASSATGTATHTF	TGTGCCAGCAGCGCGACCGGGACAGCGACTCACACCTTC	TRBV7-3	TRBJ1-2	13	.	TRBD1
CASSLNEVTYEQYF	TGTGCCAGCAGCTTGAATGAGGTCACCTACGAGCAGTACTTC	TRBV5-7	TRBJ2-7	14	few	.
CASRAPGATGQETQYF	TGTGCCAGCAGGGCCCCCGGGGCGACGGGTCAAGAGACCCAGTACTTC	TRBV28	TRBJ2-5	16	.	.
CASRPGHTSNEQFF	TGTGCCAGCAGGCCGGGACATACAAGCAATGAGCAGTTCTTC	TRBV12-3/TRBV12-4	TRBJ2-1	14	once	.
CASSSPGRSTDTQYF	TGTGCCAGCTCATCCCCGGGACGGAGCACAGATACGCAGTATTTT	TRBV18	TRBJ2-3	15	.	.
CASVSGGRETQYF	TGTGCCAGCGTTTCAGGGGGGCGGGAGACCCAGTACTTC	TRBV6-6	TRBJ2-5	13	.	.